The 20 T cell receptor beta chains below all came from one sample that was sequenced in a study of monozygotic twins with inflammatory bowel disease. TCRdb re-called the 5' RACE reads and shows each CDR3 protein once, DNA omitted. The sample has fewer than 550,000 distinct CDR3 sequences. The source material was blood. The receptors here all came from a human donor with ulcerative colitis or Crohn's disease, or a healthy co-twin of an affected twin (not recorded which).

The chain has TRBV10-3 and TRBJ2-7; TCRdb indicates TRBD1, and absent DNA this call remains unverified. Germline loops: CDR1 ENHRY, CDR2 SYGVKD. The CDR3 has 13 amino acids. CDR3: CAISPGVKNEQYF.

The chain combines TRBV5-8 with TRBJ2-1; TCRdb proposes TRBD2, but this gene call is untestable without DNA. Per germline, CDR1 SGHTS and CDR2 YDEGEE. The length of the CDR3 is 15 residues. The CDR3 loop reads CASSRRQTSPDEQFF.

The chain joins TRBV14 to TRBJ2-3; without DNA, the TCRdb call of TRBD1 cannot be checked. The CDR3 is 14 amino acids. Germline V CDR1 and CDR2: SGHDN, FVKESK. CDR3 amino acids: CASSPMGLTDTQYF.

This rearrangement joins TRBV5-1 to TRBJ2-7. The germline CDR1 and CDR2 sequences are SGHRS and YFSETQ. The CDR3 totals 12 residues. This CDR3 is CASSPEGYEQYF. Together with reference TRBV5-1 and TRBJ2-7, the CDR3 gives the full variable domain: KAGVTQTPRYLIKTRGQQVTLSCSPISGHRSVSWYQQTPGQGLQFLFEYFSETQRNKGNFPGRFSGRQFSNSRSEMNVSTLELGDSALYLCASSPEGYEQYFGPGTRLTVT.

The rearrangement links TRBV29-1 to TRBJ2-7; there is no DNA to check the TCRdb D call of TRBD2. This CDR3 has 12 residues. CDR1 is SQVTM, CDR2 ANQGSEA, per germline. The CDR3 loop reads CSAAALNYEQYF.

The V gene is TRBV10-3, the J gene TRBJ1-5; the TRBD1 assignment by TCRdb is unverifiable without DNA. Per germline, CDR1 ENHRY and CDR2 SYGVKD. The CDR3 spans 15 residues. CDR3 in amino acids: CAISGGLGGNQPQHF.

The rearrangement links TRBV12-3 or TRBV12-4 to TRBJ2-2; TCRdb names TRBD1, which stays unverified in the absence of DNA. The length of the CDR3 is 16 residues. CDR3 protein: CASRRGGTANTGELFF.

V usage is TRBV4-1 and J usage is TRBJ2-4; TCRdb lists TRBD1, though no DNA is available to test this call. From germline, CDR1 is MGHRA and CDR2 YSYEKL. The CDR3 has 13 amino acids. CDR3 amino acids: CASSQGAGNIQYF.

The chain joins TRBV5-4 to TRBJ2-7; the TRBD1 assignment by TCRdb is unverifiable without DNA. Per germline, CDR1 SGHNT and CDR2 YYREEE (reference sequence). The CDR3 contains 15 residues. The chain's CDR3 is CASSSSGQGRNEQYF.

V gene TRBV12-3 or TRBV12-4 combines with J gene TRBJ1-5. The CDR3 is made up of 14 amino acids. CDR3 amino acids: CASSLSQGRQPQHF.

The chain has TRBV14 and TRBJ2-5; TCRdb selects TRBD1, and the lack of DNA leaves this call unchecked. The germline gives CDR1 SGHDN, CDR2 FVKESK. The CDR3 contains 16 residues. The CDR3 region is CASSQDLVRGRETQYF.

The V call is TRBV7-9, the J call TRBJ2-2; the D call of TRBD1 rests on TCRdb alone, since no DNA is present to check it. The CDR3 contains 15 residues. Germline V lookup: CDR1 SEHNR, CDR2 FQNEAQ (reference sequence). CDR3 region: CASSTDRPGTGELFF.

The chain carries TRBV5-1 and TRBJ2-2. Germline V gene sequence: CDR1 SGHRS, CDR2 YFSETQ. The CDR3 extends over 15 amino acids. CDR3 in amino acids: CASSLEAGSTGELFF.

The J gene is TRBJ2-5, the V gene TRBV24-1; TCRdb outputs TRBD1, but without DNA this stays unchecked. Germline loops: CDR1 KGHDR, CDR2 SFDVKD. The CDR3 totals 15 residues. The CDR3 here is CATQGRGAQQETQYF.

The J gene is TRBJ1-5, the V gene TRBV4-3. This CDR3 has 15 amino acids. The V gene's germline CDR1 is LGHNA and CDR2 YSLEER. CDR3: CASSQDRGSNQPQHF.

The V call is TRBV2, the J call TRBJ2-1. The CDR3 spans 14 residues. CDR1 is SNHLY and CDR2 is FYNNEI in the germline V gene. CDR3 sequence reads: CASSSDPRYNEQFF.

V gene TRBV27 combines with J gene TRBJ2-6. The CDR3 is 16 residues long. Germline CDR1 is MNHEY and CDR2 is SMNVEV (reference sequence). CDR3 region: CASSPRSVSGANVLTF. Full variable domain (missing parts from reference TRBV27 and TRBJ2-6): EAQVTQNPRYLITVTGKKLTVTCSQNMNHEYMSWYRQDPGLGLRQIYYSMNVEVTDKGDVPEGYKVSRKEKRNFPLILESPSPNQTSLYFCASSPRSVSGANVLTFGAGSRLTVL.

The J gene is TRBJ2-1, the V gene TRBV29-1; TCRdb returns TRBD1, unconfirmable since there is no DNA. Germline loops: CDR1 SQVTM, CDR2 ANQGSEA. The CDR3 length is 13 residues. CDR3 residues: CSVDDRGMNEQFF.

The chain couples TRBV5-4 to TRBJ2-3; TCRdb picks TRBD2, but there is no DNA to check that call. Germline assignment: CDR1 SGHNT and CDR2 YYREEE (reference sequence). This CDR3 spans 14 amino acids. The CDR3 sequence is CASSVEGPTDTQYF.

The chain is built from TRBV7-2 and TRBJ2-3; TCRdb indicates TRBD1, and absent DNA this call remains unverified. The length of the CDR3 is 15 residues. Germline loops: CDR1 SGHTA, CDR2 FQGNSA. CDR3 in amino acids: CASSSGGEGTDTQYF.